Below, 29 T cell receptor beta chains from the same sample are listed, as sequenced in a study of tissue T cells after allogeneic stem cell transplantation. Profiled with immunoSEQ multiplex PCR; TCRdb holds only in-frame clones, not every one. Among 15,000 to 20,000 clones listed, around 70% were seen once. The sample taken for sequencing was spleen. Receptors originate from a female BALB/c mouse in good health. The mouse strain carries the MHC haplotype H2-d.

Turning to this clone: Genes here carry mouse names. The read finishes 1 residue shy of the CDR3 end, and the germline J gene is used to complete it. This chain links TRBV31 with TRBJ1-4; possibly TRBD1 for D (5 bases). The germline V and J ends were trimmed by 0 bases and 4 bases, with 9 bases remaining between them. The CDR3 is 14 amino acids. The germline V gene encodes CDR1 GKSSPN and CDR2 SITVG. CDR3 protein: CAWSLGGFNERLFF. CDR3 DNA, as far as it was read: TGTGCCTGGAGTCTGGGGGGATTCAACGAAAGATTATTT.

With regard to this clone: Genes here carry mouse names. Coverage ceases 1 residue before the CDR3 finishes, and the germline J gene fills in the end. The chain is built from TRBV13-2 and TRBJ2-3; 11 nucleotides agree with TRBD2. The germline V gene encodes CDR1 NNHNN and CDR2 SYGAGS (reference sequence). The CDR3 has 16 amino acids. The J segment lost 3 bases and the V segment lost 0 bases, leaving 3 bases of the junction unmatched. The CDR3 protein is CASGDANWGGAETLYF. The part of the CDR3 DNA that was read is TGTGCCAGCGGTGATGCCAACTGGGGGGGCGCAGAAACGCTGTAT.

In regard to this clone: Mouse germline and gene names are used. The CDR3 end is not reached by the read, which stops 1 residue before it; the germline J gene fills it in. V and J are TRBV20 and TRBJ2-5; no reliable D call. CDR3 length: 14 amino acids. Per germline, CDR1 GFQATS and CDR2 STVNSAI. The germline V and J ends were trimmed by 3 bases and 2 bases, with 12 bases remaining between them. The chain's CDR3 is CGASPKFIQDTQYF. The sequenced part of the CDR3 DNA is TGTGGTGCTAGCCCTAAATTTATCCAAGACACCCAGTAC.

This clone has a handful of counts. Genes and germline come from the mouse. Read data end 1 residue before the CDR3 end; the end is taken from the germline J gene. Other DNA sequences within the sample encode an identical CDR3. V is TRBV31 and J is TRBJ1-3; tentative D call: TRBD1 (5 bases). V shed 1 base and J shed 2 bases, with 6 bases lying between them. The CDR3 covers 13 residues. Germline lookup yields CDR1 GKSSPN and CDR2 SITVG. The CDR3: CAWSQGTGNTLYF. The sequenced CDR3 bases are TGTGCCTGGAGTCAGGGGACTGGAAATACGCTCTAT.

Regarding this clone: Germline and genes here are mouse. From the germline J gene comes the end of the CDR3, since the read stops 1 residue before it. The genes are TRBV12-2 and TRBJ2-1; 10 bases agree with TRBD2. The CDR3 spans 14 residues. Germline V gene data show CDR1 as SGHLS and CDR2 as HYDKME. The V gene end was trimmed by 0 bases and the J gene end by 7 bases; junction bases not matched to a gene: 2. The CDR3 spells CASSLGTGEAEQFF. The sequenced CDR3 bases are TGTGCCAGCTCTCTCGGGACTGGGGAGGCTGAGCAGTTC.

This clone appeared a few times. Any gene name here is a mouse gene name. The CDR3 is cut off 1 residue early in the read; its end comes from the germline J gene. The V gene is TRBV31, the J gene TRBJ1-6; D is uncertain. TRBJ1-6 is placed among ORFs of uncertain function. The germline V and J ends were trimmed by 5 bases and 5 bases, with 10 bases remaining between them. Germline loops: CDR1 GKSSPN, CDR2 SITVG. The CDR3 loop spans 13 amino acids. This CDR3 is CAWGPGDNSPLYF. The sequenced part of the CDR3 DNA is TGTGCCTGGGGACCCGGAGATAATTCGCCCCTCTAC.

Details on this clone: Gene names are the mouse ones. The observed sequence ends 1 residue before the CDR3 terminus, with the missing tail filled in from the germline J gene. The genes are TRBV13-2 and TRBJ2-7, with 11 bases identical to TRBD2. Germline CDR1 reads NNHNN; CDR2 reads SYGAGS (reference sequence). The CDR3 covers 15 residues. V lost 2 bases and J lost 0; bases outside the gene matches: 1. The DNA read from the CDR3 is TGTGCCAGCGGTGAACTGGGGGGGCGCTCCTATGAACAGTAC. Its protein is CASGELGGRSYEQY. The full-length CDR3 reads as CASGELGGRSYEQYF.

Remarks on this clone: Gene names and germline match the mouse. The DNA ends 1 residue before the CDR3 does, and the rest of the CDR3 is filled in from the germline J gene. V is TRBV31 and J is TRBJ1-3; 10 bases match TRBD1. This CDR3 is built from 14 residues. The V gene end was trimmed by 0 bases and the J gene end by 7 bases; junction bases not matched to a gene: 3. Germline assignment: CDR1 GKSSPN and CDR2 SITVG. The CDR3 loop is CAWSLGTGANTLYF. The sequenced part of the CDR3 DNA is TGTGCCTGGAGTCTCGGGACAGGGGCGAATACGCTCTAT.

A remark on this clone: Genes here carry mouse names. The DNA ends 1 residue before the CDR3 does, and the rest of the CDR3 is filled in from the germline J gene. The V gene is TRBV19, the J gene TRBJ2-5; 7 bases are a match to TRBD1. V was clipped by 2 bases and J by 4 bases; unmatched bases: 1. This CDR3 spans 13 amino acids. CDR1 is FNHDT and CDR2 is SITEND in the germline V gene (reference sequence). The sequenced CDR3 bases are TGTGCCAGCAGTATCGGGACAGAAGACACCCAGTAC. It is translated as CASSIGTEDTQY. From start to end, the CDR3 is CASSIGTEDTQYF. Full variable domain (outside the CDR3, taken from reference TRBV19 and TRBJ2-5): GGIITQTPKFLIGQEGQKLTLKCQQNFNHDTMYWYRQDSGKGLRLIYYSITENDLQKGDLSEGYDASREKKSSFSLTVTSAQKNEMAVFLCASSIGTEDTQYFGPGTRLLVL.

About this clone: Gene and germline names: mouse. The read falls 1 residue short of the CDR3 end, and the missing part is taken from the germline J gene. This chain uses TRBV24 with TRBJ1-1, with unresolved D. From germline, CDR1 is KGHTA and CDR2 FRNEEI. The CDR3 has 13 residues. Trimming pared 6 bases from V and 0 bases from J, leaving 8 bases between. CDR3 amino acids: CASSDGTNTEVFF. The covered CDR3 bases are TGTGCCAGCAGCGACGGAACAAACACAGAAGTCTTC.

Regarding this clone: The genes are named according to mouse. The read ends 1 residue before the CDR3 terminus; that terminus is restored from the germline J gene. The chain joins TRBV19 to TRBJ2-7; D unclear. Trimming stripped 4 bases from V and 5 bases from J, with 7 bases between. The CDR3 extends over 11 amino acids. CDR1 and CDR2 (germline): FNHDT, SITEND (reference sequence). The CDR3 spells CASSAGDEQYF. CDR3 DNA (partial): TGTGCCAGCAGTGCCGGGGATGAACAGTAC.

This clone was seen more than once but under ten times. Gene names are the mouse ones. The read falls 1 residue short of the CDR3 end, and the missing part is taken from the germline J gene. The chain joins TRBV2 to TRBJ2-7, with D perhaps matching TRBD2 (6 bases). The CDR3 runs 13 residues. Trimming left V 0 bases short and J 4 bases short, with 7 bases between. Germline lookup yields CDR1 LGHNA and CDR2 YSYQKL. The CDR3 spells CASSQELGYEQYF. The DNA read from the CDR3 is TGTGCCAGCAGCCAAGAACTGGGATATGAACAGTAC.

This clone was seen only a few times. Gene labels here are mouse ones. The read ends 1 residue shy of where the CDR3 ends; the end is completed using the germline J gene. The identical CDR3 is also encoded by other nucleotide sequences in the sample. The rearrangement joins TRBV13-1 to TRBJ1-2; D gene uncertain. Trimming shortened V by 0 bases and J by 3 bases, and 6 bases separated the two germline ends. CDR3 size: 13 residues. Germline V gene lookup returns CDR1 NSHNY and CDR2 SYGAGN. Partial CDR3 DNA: TGTGCCAGCAGTGATGCCCGGGACTCCGACTACACC. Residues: CASSDARDSDYT. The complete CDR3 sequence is CASSDARDSDYTF.

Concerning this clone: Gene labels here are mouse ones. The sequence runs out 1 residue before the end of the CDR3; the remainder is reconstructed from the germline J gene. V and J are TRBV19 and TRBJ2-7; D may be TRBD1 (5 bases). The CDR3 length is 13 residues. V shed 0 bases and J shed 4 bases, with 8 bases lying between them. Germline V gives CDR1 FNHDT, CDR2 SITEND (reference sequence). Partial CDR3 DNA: TGTGCCAGCAGTATAGGGACAAATTATGAACAGTAC. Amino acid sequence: CASSIGTNYEQY. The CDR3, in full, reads CASSIGTNYEQYF.

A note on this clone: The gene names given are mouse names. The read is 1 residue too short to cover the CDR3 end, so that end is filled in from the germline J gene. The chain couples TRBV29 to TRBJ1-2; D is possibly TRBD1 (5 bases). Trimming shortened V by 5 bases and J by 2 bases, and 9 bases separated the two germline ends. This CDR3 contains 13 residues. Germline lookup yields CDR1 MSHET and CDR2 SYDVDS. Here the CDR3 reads CASSPGHNSDYTF. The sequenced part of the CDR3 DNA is TGTGCTAGCAGTCCCGGACACAACTCCGACTACACC.

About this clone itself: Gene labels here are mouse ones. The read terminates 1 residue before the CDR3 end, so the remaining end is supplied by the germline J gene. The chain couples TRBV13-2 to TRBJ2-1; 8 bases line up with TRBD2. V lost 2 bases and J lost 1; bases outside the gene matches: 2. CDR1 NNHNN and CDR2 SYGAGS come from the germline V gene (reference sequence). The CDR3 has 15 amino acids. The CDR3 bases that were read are TGTGCCAGCGGTGAGACTGGGGTGAACTATGCTGAGCAGTTC. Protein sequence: CASGETGVNYAEQF. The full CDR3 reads CASGETGVNYAEQFF.

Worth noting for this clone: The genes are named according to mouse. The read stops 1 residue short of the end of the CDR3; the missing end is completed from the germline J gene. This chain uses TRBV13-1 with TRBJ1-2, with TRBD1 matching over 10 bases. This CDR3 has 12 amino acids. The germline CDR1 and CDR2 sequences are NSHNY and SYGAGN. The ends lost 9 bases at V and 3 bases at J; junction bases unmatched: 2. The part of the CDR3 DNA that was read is TGTGCCACGGGACAGGGGTACTCCGACTACACC. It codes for CATGQGYSDYT. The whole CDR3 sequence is CATGQGYSDYTF.

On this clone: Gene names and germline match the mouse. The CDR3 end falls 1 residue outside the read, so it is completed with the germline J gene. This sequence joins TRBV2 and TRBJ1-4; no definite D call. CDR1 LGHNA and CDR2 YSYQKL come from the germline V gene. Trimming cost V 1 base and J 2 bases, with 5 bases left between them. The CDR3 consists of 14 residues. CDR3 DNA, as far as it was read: TGTGCCAGCAGCCAAGTACCGTCCAACGAAAGATTATTT. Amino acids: CASSQVPSNERLF. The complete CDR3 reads CASSQVPSNERLFF.

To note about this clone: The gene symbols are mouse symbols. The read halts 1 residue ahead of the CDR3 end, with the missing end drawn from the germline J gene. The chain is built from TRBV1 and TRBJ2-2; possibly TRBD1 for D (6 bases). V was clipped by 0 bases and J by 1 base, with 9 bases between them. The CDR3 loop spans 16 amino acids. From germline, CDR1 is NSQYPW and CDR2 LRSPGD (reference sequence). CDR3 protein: CTCSADRDINTGQLYF. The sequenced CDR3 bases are TGCACCTGCAGTGCAGATAGGGACATAAACACCGGGCAGCTCTAC.

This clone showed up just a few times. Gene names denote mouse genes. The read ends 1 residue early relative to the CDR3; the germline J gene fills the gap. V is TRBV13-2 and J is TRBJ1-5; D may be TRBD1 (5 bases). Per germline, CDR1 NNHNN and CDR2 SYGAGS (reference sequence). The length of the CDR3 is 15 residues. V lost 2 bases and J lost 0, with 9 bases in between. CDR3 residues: CASGDRGNNNQAPLF. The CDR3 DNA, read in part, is TGTGCCAGCGGTGACCGGGGGAATAACAACCAGGCTCCGCTT.

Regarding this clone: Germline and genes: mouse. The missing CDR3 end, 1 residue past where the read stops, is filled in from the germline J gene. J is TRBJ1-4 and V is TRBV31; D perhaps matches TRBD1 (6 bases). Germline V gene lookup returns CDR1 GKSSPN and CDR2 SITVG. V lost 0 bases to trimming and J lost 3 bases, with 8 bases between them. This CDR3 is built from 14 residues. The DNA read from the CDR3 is TGTGCCTGGAGTCTAGGGACACCCAACGAAAGATTATTT. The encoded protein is CAWSLGTPNERLF. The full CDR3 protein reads CAWSLGTPNERLFF.

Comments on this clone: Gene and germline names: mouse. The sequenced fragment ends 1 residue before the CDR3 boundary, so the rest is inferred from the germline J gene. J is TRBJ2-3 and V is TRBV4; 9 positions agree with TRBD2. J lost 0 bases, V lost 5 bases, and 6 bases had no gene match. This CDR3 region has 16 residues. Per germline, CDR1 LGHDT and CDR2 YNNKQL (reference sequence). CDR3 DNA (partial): TGTGCCAGCAGCCCCAGACTGGGGGCTAGTGCAGAAACGCTGTAT. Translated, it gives CASSPRLGASAETLY. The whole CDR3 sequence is CASSPRLGASAETLYF.

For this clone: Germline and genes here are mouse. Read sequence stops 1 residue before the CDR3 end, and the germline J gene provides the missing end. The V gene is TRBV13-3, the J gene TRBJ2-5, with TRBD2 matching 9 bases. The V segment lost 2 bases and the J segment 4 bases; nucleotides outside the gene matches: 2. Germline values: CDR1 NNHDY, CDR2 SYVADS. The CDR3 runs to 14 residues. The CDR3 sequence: CASSDPGGEDTQYF. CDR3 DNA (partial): TGTGCCAGCAGTGACCCTGGGGGGGAAGACACCCAGTAC.

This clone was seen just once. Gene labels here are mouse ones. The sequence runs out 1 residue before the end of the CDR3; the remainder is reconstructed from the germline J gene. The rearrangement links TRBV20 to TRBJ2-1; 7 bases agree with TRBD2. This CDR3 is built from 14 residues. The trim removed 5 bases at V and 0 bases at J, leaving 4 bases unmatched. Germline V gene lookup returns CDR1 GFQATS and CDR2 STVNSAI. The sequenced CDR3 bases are TGTGGTGCTTTGACTGGGAGTAACTATGCTGAGCAGTTC. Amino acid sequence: CGALTGSNYAEQF. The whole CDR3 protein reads CGALTGSNYAEQFF.

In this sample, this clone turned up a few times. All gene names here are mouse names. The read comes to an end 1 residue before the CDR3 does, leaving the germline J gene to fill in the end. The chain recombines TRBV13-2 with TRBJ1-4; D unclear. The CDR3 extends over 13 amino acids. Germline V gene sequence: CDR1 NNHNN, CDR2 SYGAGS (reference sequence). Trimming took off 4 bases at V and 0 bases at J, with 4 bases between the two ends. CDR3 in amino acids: CASGQFSNERLFF. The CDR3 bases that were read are TGTGCCAGCGGTCAGTTTTCCAACGAAAGATTATTT.

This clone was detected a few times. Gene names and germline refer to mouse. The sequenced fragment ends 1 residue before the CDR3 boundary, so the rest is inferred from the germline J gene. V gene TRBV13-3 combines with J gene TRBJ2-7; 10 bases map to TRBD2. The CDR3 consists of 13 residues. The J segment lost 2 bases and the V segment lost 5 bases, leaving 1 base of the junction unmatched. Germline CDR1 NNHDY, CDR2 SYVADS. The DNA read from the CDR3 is TGTGCCAGCAGGACTGGGGGGACCTATGAACAGTAC. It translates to CASRTGGTYEQY. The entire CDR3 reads CASRTGGTYEQYF.

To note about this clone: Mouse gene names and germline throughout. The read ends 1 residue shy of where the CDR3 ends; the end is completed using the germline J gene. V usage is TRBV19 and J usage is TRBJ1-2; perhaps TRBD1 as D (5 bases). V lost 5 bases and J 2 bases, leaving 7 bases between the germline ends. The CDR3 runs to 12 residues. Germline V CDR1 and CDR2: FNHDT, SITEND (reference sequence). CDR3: CASSRDNSDYTF. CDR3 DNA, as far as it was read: TGTGCCAGCAGCCGGGACAACTCCGACTACACC.

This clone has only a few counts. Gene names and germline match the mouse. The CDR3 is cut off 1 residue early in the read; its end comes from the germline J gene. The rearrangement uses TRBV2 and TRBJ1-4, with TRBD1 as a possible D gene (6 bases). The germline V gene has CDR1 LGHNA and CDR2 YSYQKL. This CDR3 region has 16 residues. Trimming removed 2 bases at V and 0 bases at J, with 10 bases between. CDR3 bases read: TGTGCCAGCAGCCAAACCGGGACAATTTCCAACGAAAGATTATTT. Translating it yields CASSQTGTISNERLF. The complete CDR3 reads CASSQTGTISNERLFF. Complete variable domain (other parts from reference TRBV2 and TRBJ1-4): DPKIIQKPKYLVAVTGSEKILICEQYLGHNAMYWYRQSAKKPLEFMFSYSYQKLMDNQTASSRFQPQSSKKNHLDLQITALKPDDSATYFCASSQTGTISNERLFFGHGTKLSVL.

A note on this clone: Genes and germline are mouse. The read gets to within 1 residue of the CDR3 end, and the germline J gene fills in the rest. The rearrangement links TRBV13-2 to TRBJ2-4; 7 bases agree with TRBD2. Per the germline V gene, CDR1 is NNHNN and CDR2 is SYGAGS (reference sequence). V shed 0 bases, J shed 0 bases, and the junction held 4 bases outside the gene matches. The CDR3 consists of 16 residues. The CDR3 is CASGDAGWGSQNTLYF. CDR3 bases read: TGTGCCAGCGGTGATGCCGGCTGGGGGAGTCAAAACACCTTGTAC.